This TCR beta chain appears in the sequencing data of a study of Ad26.COV2.S vaccination and SARS-CoV-2 variants (dated by TCRdb to about 2021). Concerning the study at large: Donors in the vaccine arm were drawn from COV1001, a multicentre, randomized, double-blind, placebo-controlled phase I-IIa trial testing Ad26.COV2.S in healthy adults. Ad26.COV2.S was administered intramuscularly at a dose of 5x10^10 or 1x10^11 viral particles, either as one shot or as two shots given 56 days apart. TCRbeta repertoire sequencing was used to assess the specificity and breadth of SARS-CoV-2-reactive T cell receptors after Ad26.COV2.S vaccination. The TCR-sequenced set comprised approximately 32 samples: roughly 19 Ad26.COV2.S vaccine recipients, 5 placebo recipients and 8 SARS-CoV-2 convalescent individuals. Trial participants were randomized into five groups of five, in which low-dose or high-dose Ad26.COV2.S was given once or twice, or placebo was given on both occasions. Blinding of investigators to trial group allocation was maintained during experiments and outcome assessment. The full study reports these points: The authors noted that total T cell responses may have been underestimated by the TCR breadth and depth analyses. Vaccine and placebo recipients had comparable non-spike TCR breadth, which fits with the vaccine containing only spike. Ad26.COV2.S recipients had higher spike-specific TCR breadth than placebo recipients (P = 0.0014). The study lacked the statistical power to compare responses across vaccine doses or regimens. After vaccination, substantial breadth of spike-specific CD8+ and CD4+ T cell responses was reported.

Note on this clone: The target of this receptor is not known. Per-nucleotide qualities are absent, and no much larger clonotype sits a single base away.

Trimming costs V 2 bases and J 2 bases, and their ends lie 7 bases apart. The germline V gene provides CDR1 SNHLY and CDR2 FYNNEI. Its CDR3 holds 14 amino acids, cysteine through phenylalanine. The read is trimmed to its CDR3 DNA, 42 bases read in frame from base 1. The immunoSEQ Assay was the method used to sequence TCRbeta CDR3 regions. After extraction, genomic DNA underwent amplification by bias-controlled multiplex PCR, followed by high-throughput sequencing. The original methods were these. To quantify the absolute abundance of every unique TCRbeta CDR3 region, sequences were collapsed and filtered. Usable DNA was measured by amplifying reference genes present in all nucleated cells, and TCRbeta template counts were normalized to that usable DNA to estimate T cell fraction. Repertoire TCRs were annotated as SARS-CoV-2-specific when V gene, CDR3 amino acid sequence and J gene were exactly matched to a known reactive TCR set. MIRA supplied the reference SARS-CoV-2 TCR set, which was filtered for enrichment in COVID-19-positive ImmuneCODE repertoires so that public or cross-reactive TCRs were removed. Based on the MIRA antigens, annotated TCRs were further analysed at the level of specific ORF or position within ORF. Depth was the summed frequency of annotated unique rearrangements, while breadth was defined as annotated unique rearrangements over total unique productive rearrangements. TCR breadth was compared between groups using two-sided Wilcoxon rank-sum tests. TCRdb stores this immuneACCESS table with in-frame sequences only. Part of the clones is absent; in the studies checked, under half of the shortfall reflects unresolved V genes, and no reason is known for the rest. Clone size and the V and J calls come from that table; the DNA yielded D and trimming. The sample includes about 350,000 clones, with around 89% observed a single time. Around 5.3% of the sample is taken by the ten largest.

The sample's treatment or condition label is to be understood as: around 19 received Ad26.COV2.S at low or high dose, single or two shots; five or six received placebo; per-sample allocation not given. For vaccine and placebo recipients, the sequenced repertoires came from samples collected on day 63 after the first injection. Cohort 1b enrolled roughly 25 adults aged 18-55 years at a single site in Boston, USA, between 29 July and 7 August 2020. Ad26.COV2.S consisted of a replication-incompetent adenovirus type 26 vector by which a prefusion-stabilized SARS-CoV-2 spike protein from the original Wuhan strain was expressed.

The chain joins TRBV2 to TRBJ2-1; the D gene is perhaps TRBD1, from 5 matching bases. The clonotype was recovered from a person aged 18-65 years who received the Ad26.COV2.S COVID-19 vaccine or a placebo. This material consisted of peripheral blood, taken in a trial of Ad26.COV2.S vaccine versus placebo. CDR3 region: CASSESGPYNEQFF. The DNA is TGTGCCAGCAGTGAATCAGGGCCCTACAATGAGCAGTTCTTC.